This T cell receptor (beta chain) is drawn from a study of T cells after somatic rescue of genetic block. Germline CDR1 SGHRS, CDR2 YFSETQ. The V gene lost 0 bases and the J gene lost 6 bases, with 19 bases spanning the gap. CDR3 length equals 17 residues. Profiling relied on immunoSEQ multiplex PCR, and the TCRdb table lists in-frame clones only, not all of them. The profile shows 55,000 to 70,000 clones, roughly 90% of them singletons. Sequences were obtained from peripheral blood mononuclear cells (PBMCs). This clonotype was sampled from a man between 40 and 49 years old. The chain combines TRBV5-1 with TRBJ2-1; TRBD2 might be the D (5 bases). CDR3 nucleotides: TGCGCCAGCAGCTTGGCCGCTTTTGCGGGTAAGGGCAATGAGCAGTTCTTC. It encodes CASSLAAFAGKGNEQFF.